The entry below gives a single TCR beta chain sequence along with its context. The germline CDR1 and CDR2 sequences are SGHDT and YYEEEE. The CDR3 is 15 amino acids. V dropped 2 bases and J dropped 4 bases, with 15 bases sitting between them. The sample belongs to a study of blood T cell repertoires in COVID-19. Study as a whole: Material from acute and convalescent COVID-19 was sourced from the United States, Italy and Spain. Sample material is recorded as cDNA or gDNA derived from T cells, B-cell-depleted T cells, or PBMCs.

Study processing details: It was from reference gene primer amplification that nucleated cell counts were estimated. Clones were sequenced by immunoSEQ multiplex PCR, and TCRdb holds only the in-frame ones, with some missing. D and trimming come from the DNA, and the V and J calls and clone size come from that table. The sample shows about 73,000 clones, about 91% of them seen only once. The chain joins TRBV5-6 to TRBJ1-2, with D possibly matching TRBD1 (5 bases). The sequence was collected from an older man with acute or convalescent COVID-19. Specimen: peripheral blood. The chain's CDR3 is CASSLSWGEFYGYTF. The DNA of the CDR3 is TGTGCCAGCAGCTTATCCTGGGGCGAATTCTATGGCTACACCTTC.